The 21 T cell receptor beta chains below come from one sample, sequenced in a study of cytomegalovirus exposure and HLA in healthy donors. Both 60 Vbeta primers and 13 Jbeta primers went into the PCR. Assay used: immunoSEQ multiplex PCR; TCRdb lists only in-frame clones, some missing. The profile shows some 190,000 clones, 76% of them singletons. The sequencing sample was made of PBMCs. Receptors originate from a man younger than 35 in good health and CMV-seronegative.

A few counts support this clone. The chain recombines TRBV6-5 with TRBJ1-4, with 8 nucleotides matching TRBD1. From germline, CDR1 is MNHEY and CDR2 SVGAGI. V was clipped by 0 bases and J by 7 bases; unmatched bases: 4. The CDR3 is made up of 15 amino acids. The DNA for the CDR3 is TGTGCCAGCAGTTACTCGAACAGGGGGAGTGAAAAACTGTTTTTT. Its protein is CASSYSNRGSEKLFF.

The rearrangement links TRBV5-1 to TRBJ2-7; TRBD2 is a possible D gene (7 bases). Germline V CDR1 and CDR2: SGHRS, YFSETQ. V lost 3 bases and J 6 bases, leaving 19 bases between the germline ends. The CDR3 covers 15 residues. The CDR3 reads CASSWSGGGTREQYF. CDR3 bases: TGCGCCAGCAGCTGGTCTGGCGGGGGCACTCGCGAGCAGTACTTC.

The J gene is TRBJ2-1, the V gene TRBV7-3; 7 positions agree with TRBD1. J lost 8 bases, V lost 5 bases, and 6 bases had no gene match. CDR1 and CDR2 (germline): SGHTA, FQGTGA. The CDR3 has 13 amino acids. The CDR3 region is CASSATGDHEQFF. Here the CDR3 DNA reads TGTGCCAGCAGCGCCACAGGGGACCATGAGCAGTTCTTC.

The chain couples TRBV5-4 to TRBJ2-5; possible D gene TRBD1, 7 bases. Germline CDR1 and CDR2: SGHNT and YYREEE (reference sequence). The CDR3 is 17 residues long. Trimming removed 1 base at V and 5 bases at J, with 21 bases between. In nucleotides, the CDR3 is TGTGCCAGCAGCTTGCTCACAGGGGTAGGGAGGATGGAGACCCAGTACTTC. Its translation is CASSLLTGVGRMETQYF. Using reference TRBV5-4 and TRBJ2-5 for the parts outside the CDR3, the full variable domain is ETGVTQSPTHLIKTRGQQVTLRCSSQSGHNTVSWYQQALGQGPQFIFQYYREEENGRGNFPPRFSGLQFPNYSSELNVNALELDDSALYLCASSLLTGVGRMETQYFGPGTRLLVL.

A single count supports this clone. J is TRBJ2-5 and V is TRBV5-1; 10 bases line up with TRBD1. Germline V gives CDR1 SGHRS, CDR2 YFSETQ. This CDR3 contains 15 residues. The trim removed 2 bases at V and 5 bases at J, leaving 6 bases unmatched. The DNA for the CDR3 is TGCGCCAGCAGCTTAGACAGGGGGCTCGGGGAGACCCAGTACTTC. Residues: CASSLDRGLGETQYF.

The chain recombines TRBV2 with TRBJ1-2; TRBD1 agrees at 8 bases. The CDR3 totals 14 residues. Germline CDR1 and CDR2: SNHLY and FYNNEI. J lost 3 bases, V lost 9 bases, and 9 bases had no gene match. The CDR3: CASPLLDRDYGYTF. The CDR3 DNA is TGTGCCAGTCCCCTCTTGGACAGGGACTATGGCTACACCTTC.

J is TRBJ1-1 and V is TRBV5-1, with D maybe TRBD1 (6 bases). CDR3 size: 16 residues. The germline V and J ends were trimmed by 5 bases and 0 bases, with 17 bases remaining between them. The germline gives CDR1 SGHRS, CDR2 YFSETQ. The CDR3 reads CASREDSRVMNTEAFF. The CDR3 DNA follows: TGCGCCAGCAGGGAGGACAGCCGAGTCATGAACACTGAAGCTTTCTTT.

The CDR3 spells CAIRRGFGAHTDTQYF. The CDR3 bases are TGTGCCATCAGGCGGGGGTTCGGCGCGCACACAGATACGCAGTATTTT. The J gene is TRBJ2-3, the V gene TRBV10-3, with TRBD2 matching over 7 bases. The CDR3 is 16 amino acids. Germline lookup yields CDR1 ENHRY and CDR2 SYGVKD. The V gene end was trimmed by 6 bases and the J gene end by 2 bases; junction bases not matched to a gene: 11.

The count of this clone is one. J is TRBJ2-3 and V is TRBV4-1; 7 positions agree with TRBD2. CDR1 and CDR2 (germline): MGHRA, YSYEKL. The CDR3 contains 18 residues. V was pared by 0 bases and J by 1 base, with 10 bases of the junction left unmatched. This chain's CDR3 is CASSQDIVVAGRTDTQYF. DNA of the CDR3: TGCGCCAGCAGCCAAGATATCGTGGTAGCGGGCCGCACAGATACGCAGTATTTT.

This chain links TRBV11-2 with TRBJ2-5, with D possibly matching TRBD2 (5 bases). Trimming removed 3 bases from V and 5 bases from J, with 10 bases in between. The CDR3 spans 13 residues. Per germline, CDR1 SGHAT and CDR2 FQNNGV. This CDR3 reads CASSFGVKETQYF. For the CDR3, the DNA is TGTGCCAGCAGCTTCGGGGTAAAGGAGACCCAGTACTTC.

The chain combines TRBV7-8 with TRBJ2-5; 8 bases agree with TRBD1. The J call is doubtful: the DNA matches TRBJ2-7 better. In germline, CDR1 is SGHVS, CDR2 FQNEAQ. The CDR3 has 18 amino acids. The CDR3 region is CASSLLSRIGQGSYEQYF. The CDR3 bases are TGTGCCAGCAGCTTATTAAGTAGGATCGGACAGGGCTCCTACGAGCAGTACTTC.

The chain is built from TRBV6-6 and TRBJ1-1; no reliable D call. CDR1 is MNHNY and CDR2 is SVGAGI in the germline V gene (reference sequence). The V and J ends lost 0 bases and 0 bases respectively, with 5 bases between them. The CDR3 is 14 residues long. The chain's CDR3 is CASSYSYLNTEAFF. CDR3 bases: TGTGCCAGCAGTTACTCCTATTTGAACACTGAAGCTTTCTTT.

The chain has TRBV5-1 and TRBJ1-2; 11 bases match TRBD1. The V gene end was trimmed by 5 bases and the J gene end by 4 bases; junction bases not matched to a gene: 10. CDR3 length equals 16 residues. Per the germline V gene, CDR1 is SGHRS and CDR2 is YFSETQ. CDR3 region: CASRGGVDRGLYGYTF. CDR3 in DNA: TGCGCCAGCAGAGGAGGGGTGGACAGGGGGCTCTATGGCTACACCTTC.

The J gene is TRBJ2-3, the V gene TRBV2; possible D gene TRBD2, 6 bases. The CDR3 covers 13 residues. V lost 4 bases and J lost 10, with 15 bases in between. CDR1 is SNHLY and CDR2 is FYNNEI in the germline V gene. The CDR3, as DNA: TGTGCCAGCAGTGGGGACTGGCCTAGGGCGCAGTATTTT. Translation gives CASSGDWPRAQYF.

In this sample, this clone turned up a few times. The chain combines TRBV5-4 with TRBJ2-2; tentative D call: TRBD1 (6 bases). This CDR3 contains 16 residues. Germline values: CDR1 SGHNT, CDR2 YYREEE (reference sequence). The V gene lost 4 bases and the J gene lost 5 bases, with 18 bases spanning the gap. The DNA for the CDR3 is TGTGCCAGCAGCCCAAGGCAGGGGACGTCGACCGGGGAGCTGTTTTTT. Translated, it gives CASSPRQGTSTGELFF.

The rearrangement joins TRBV6-7 to TRBJ2-5; 10 nucleotides match TRBD2. TRBV6-7 is reported as an ORF; its role is uncertain. This CDR3 contains 16 residues. The V gene end was trimmed by 0 bases and the J gene end by 5 bases; junction bases not matched to a gene: 6. Written as DNA, the CDR3 is TGTGCCAGCAGTTACTCGAGTAGCGGGAGGCCGGAGACCCAGTACTTC. This gives the protein CASSYSSSGRPETQYF.

The CDR3 reads CASSLGGQETQYF. DNA for the CDR3: TGTGCCAGCAGCTTGGGGGGCCAAGAGACCCAGTACTTC. V gene TRBV7-9 combines with J gene TRBJ2-5, with TRBD2 as a possible D gene (6 bases). Germline-derived CDR1 and CDR2 are SEHNR and FQNEAQ (reference sequence). There are 13 residues in the CDR3. V was pared by 3 bases and J by 1 base, with 6 bases between.

The V call is TRBV15, the J call TRBJ2-7; the match to TRBD1 covers 7 bases. The CDR3 has 15 residues. Trimming at V came to 0 bases and at J to 4 bases, leaving 6 bases not matched to a gene. Per the germline V gene, CDR1 is LNHNV and CDR2 is YYDKDF (reference sequence). The CDR3 region is CATSRERGLGYEQYF. DNA for the CDR3: TGTGCCACCAGCAGAGAAAGGGGGCTAGGATACGAGCAGTACTTC.

V is TRBV2 and J is TRBJ1-2; D is uncertain. CDR3 length: 14 residues. Trimming took 3 bases from V and 0 from J, leaving 8 bases between them. The germline V gene has CDR1 SNHLY and CDR2 FYNNEI. The CDR3 nucleotides are TGTGCCAGCAGTGACTTGATAGCTAACTATGGCTACACCTTC. Translation: CASSDLIANYGYTF.

This clone has just a few counts. V is TRBV28 and J is TRBJ1-1; D is unresolved. CDR1 is MDHEN, CDR2 SYDVKM, per germline. The CDR3 sequence is 13 residues long. Trimming left V 5 bases short and J 1 base short, with 8 bases between. The CDR3 loop reads CASSPPGNTEAFF. DNA of the CDR3: TGTGCCAGCAGTCCCCCAGGGAACACTGAAGCTTTCTTT.

This chain joins TRBV6-5 and TRBJ2-3; 7 nucleotides line up with TRBD1. This CDR3 has 16 amino acids. V lost 0 bases to trimming and J lost 0 bases; unmatched junction nucleotides: 3. CDR1 and CDR2 (germline): MNHEY, SVGAGI. CDR3 DNA: TGTGCCAGCAGTTACTCGACAGGGTTAAGCACAGATACGCAGTATTTT. Its translation is CASSYSTGLSTDTQYF.